This T cell receptor beta chain was recovered during a study of patients and donors after allogeneic stem cell transplantation. The CDR3 is 15 amino acids. Trimming took off 1 base at V and 1 base at J, with 11 bases between the two ends. The germline V gene has CDR1 SGHTS and CDR2 YDEGEE. TCRdb reprocessed the RT-PCR reads with MiXCR, giving one entry per CDR3 protein. Found here are around 150,000 distinct CDR3 sequences, about two fifths of them singletons; the top ten hold 40% to 55%. The source of this sequence is a human donor who was either an allogeneic HSCT recipient or a stem cell or donor lymphocyte infusion donor (not recorded which). It is not recorded whose cells these are; they may come from a transplant donor. Sequenced input: blood, either unsorted or a sorted T cell fraction (not recorded which). The chain joins TRBV5-8 to TRBJ2-5; unclear D gene. The CDR3 DNA sequence: TGTGCCAGCAGCTTGTACCCAGGAAGCCAAGAGACCCAGTACTTC. Its translation: CASSLYPGSQETQYF.